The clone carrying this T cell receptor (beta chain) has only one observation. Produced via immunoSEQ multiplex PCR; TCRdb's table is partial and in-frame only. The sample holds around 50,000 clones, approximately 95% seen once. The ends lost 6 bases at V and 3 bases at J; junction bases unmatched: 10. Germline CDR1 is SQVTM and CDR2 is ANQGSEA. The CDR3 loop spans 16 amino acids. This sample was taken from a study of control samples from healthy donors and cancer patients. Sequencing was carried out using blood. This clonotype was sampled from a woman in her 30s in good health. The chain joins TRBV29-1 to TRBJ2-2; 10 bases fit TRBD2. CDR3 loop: CSVSSGSITYTGELFF. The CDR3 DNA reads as TGCAGCGTCTCTAGCGGGAGCATTACCTACACCGGGGAGCTGTTTTTT.